The 25 T cell receptor beta chains given below trace back to one sample, sequenced in a study of blood T cell repertoires in COVID-19. Generated by immunoSEQ multiplex PCR, the TCRdb table keeps only in-frame clones and is missing some. The table lists some 200,000 clones, around 89% of them singletons. The sample taken for sequencing was PBMCs or T cells enriched from blood (not recorded which). These receptors were obtained from a woman aged 18 to 35 who had recovered from COVID-19.

The chain carries TRBV5-1 and TRBJ1-2, with 7 bases identical to TRBD1. CDR3 length: 14 amino acids. V was clipped by 4 bases and J by 0 bases; unmatched bases: 3. Germline loops: CDR1 SGHRS, CDR2 YFSETQ. The CDR3, as DNA: TGCGCCAGCAGCCAAGGGACAGCTAACTATGGCTACACCTTC. This codes for CASSQGTANYGYTF.

The chain recombines TRBV27 with TRBJ2-1, with TRBD2 matching over 9 bases. The CDR3 spans 15 residues. J gave up 5 bases and V 7 bases, and 9 bases lay outside the gene matches. The germline V gene has CDR1 MNHEY and CDR2 SMNVEV (reference sequence). CDR3 DNA sequence: TGTGCCAGCAAGGCCGGACTAGCGAGCAACAATGAGCAGTTCTTC. Its translation: CASKAGLASNNEQFF.

This sequence joins TRBV3-1 (or the pseudogene TRBV3-2) and TRBJ2-2; 7 nucleotides align to TRBD2. CDR1 and CDR2 from the germline V gene are LGHDT and YNNKEL (reference sequence). The V gene end was trimmed by 0 bases and the J gene end by 7 bases; junction bases not matched to a gene: 11. This CDR3 spans 17 amino acids. Here the CDR3 reads CASSQDLTSDLFGELFF. Written as DNA, the CDR3 is TGTGCCAGCAGCCAAGATCTAACTAGCGACCTCTTCGGGGAGCTGTTTTTT.

V usage is TRBV5-1 and J usage is TRBJ1-2; D perhaps matches TRBD1 (5 bases). Trimming shortened V by 1 base and J by 7 bases, and 17 bases separated the two germline ends. The CDR3 runs 15 residues. Germline V gene lookup returns CDR1 SGHRS and CDR2 YFSETQ. CDR3 protein: CASSLNAGVDLGYTF. The CDR3 region has the DNA TGCGCCAGCAGCTTGAATGCGGGGGTGGACCTTGGCTACACCTTC.

The gene calls are TRBV28 and TRBJ2-1; TRBD2 might be the D (6 bases). Germline V gene data show CDR1 as MDHEN and CDR2 as SYDVKM. There are 17 residues in the CDR3. V gave up 7 bases and J gave up 7 bases, with 26 bases separating them. CDR3 DNA sequence: TGTGCCAGCAAAGGGGCCTTAGCGGTCCGGGGCTTTAATGAGCAGTTCTTC. Encoded protein: CASKGALAVRGFNEQFF.

The chain joins TRBV6-5 to TRBJ1-2; D is unclear. In germline, CDR1 is MNHEY, CDR2 SVGAGI. The V and J ends lost 0 bases and 3 bases respectively, with 14 bases between them. This CDR3 region has 16 residues. The CDR3 DNA reads as TGTGCCAGCAGTTACTCAGGGAACAGCGGGGACTATGGCTACACCTTC. Amino acids: CASSYSGNSGDYGYTF.

V usage is TRBV2 and J usage is TRBJ1-1, with unresolved D. The germline V and J ends were trimmed by 10 bases and 1 base, with 10 bases remaining between them. CDR1 and CDR2 from the germline V gene are SNHLY and FYNNEI. The CDR3 length is 12 residues. In DNA form, the CDR3 reads TGTGCCACCGGATCAGGGAACACTGAAGCTTTCTTT. Translated, it gives CATGSGNTEAFF.

This rearrangement joins TRBV7-9 to TRBJ2-3; D unclear. CDR3 length: 12 amino acids. V shed 6 bases and J shed 1 base, with 5 bases lying between them. Per the germline V gene, CDR1 is SEHNR and CDR2 is FQNEAQ (reference sequence). The CDR3 loop reads CASRAGTDTQYF. DNA for the CDR3: TGTGCCAGCAGGGCAGGCACAGATACGCAGTATTTT.

The genes are TRBV5-1 and TRBJ2-3, with D possibly being TRBD2 (5 bases). Germline loops: CDR1 SGHRS, CDR2 YFSETQ. The CDR3 extends over 16 amino acids. Trimming cost V 4 bases and J 2 bases, with 17 bases left between them. This chain's CDR3 is CASSRLLATLTDTQYF. The CDR3 region has the DNA TGCGCCAGCAGCCGCCTCTTAGCGACTCTCACAGATACGCAGTATTTT.

The rearrangement joins TRBV6-5 to TRBJ1-2; weak D call: TRBD1 (6 bases). The CDR3 sequence is 15 residues long. The V end lost 0 bases, the J end lost 2 bases, and 10 bases lay between the germline ends. The germline V gene encodes CDR1 MNHEY and CDR2 SVGAGI. The DNA of the CDR3 is TGTGCCAGCAGTTACTCCTATCAGGGGAACTATGGCTACACCTTC. Translated, it gives CASSYSYQGNYGYTF.

The chain couples TRBV5-4 to TRBJ1-6; 7 positions match TRBD1. This CDR3 has 15 residues. Germline CDR1 SGHNT, CDR2 YYREEE (reference sequence). The V segment lost 3 bases and the J segment 12 bases; nucleotides outside the gene matches: 12. The CDR3 loop is CASSSHGQARGPLHF. The CDR3 nucleotides read TGTGCCAGCAGCTCTCACGGACAGGCGAGGGGACCCCTCCACTTT.

The chain employs TRBV5-4 and TRBJ2-1; 10 bases match TRBD2. Unmatched junction bases numbered 8, after V lost 4 bases and J lost 1 base. In germline, CDR1 is SGHNT, CDR2 YYREEE (reference sequence). The CDR3 extends over 17 amino acids. CDR3 coding DNA: TGTGCCAGCAGCGCCCCTAGCGGGAGAGATTCCTACAATGAGCAGTTCTTC. Protein: CASSAPSGRDSYNEQFF.

The chain carries TRBV27 and TRBJ2-1, with D possibly TRBD2 on 6 matching bases. The CDR3 has 16 amino acids. The germline V gene has CDR1 MNHEY and CDR2 SMNVEV (reference sequence). V dropped 2 bases and J dropped 3 bases, with 14 bases sitting between them. CDR3 DNA sequence: TGTGCCAGCAGTTTAATTGGCGGGGTTAGCTACAATGAGCAGTTCTTC. This codes for CASSLIGGVSYNEQFF.

As for this clone: A read error may account for a junction end that differs from germline. The rearrangement links TRBV7-2 to TRBJ2-7, with 13 positions matching TRBD2. The CDR3 is made up of 13 amino acids. The germline CDR1 and CDR2 sequences are SGHTA and FQGNSA. The CDR3 sequence is CASSLELAGGRVF. The CDR3 DNA reads TGTGCCAGCAGCTTAGAACTAGCGGGAGGGCGGGTCTTC. The full variable domain, its missing parts supplied by reference TRBV7-2 and TRBJ2-7, is GAGVSQSPSNKVTEKGKDVELRCDPISGHTALYWYRQSLGQGLEFLIYFQGNSAPDKSGLPSDRFSAERTGGSVSTLTIQRTQQEDSAVYLCASSLELAGGRVFGPGTRLTVT.

This rearrangement joins TRBV7-3 to TRBJ2-3, with 7 bases matching TRBD2. Germline V gives CDR1 SGHTA, CDR2 FQGTGA. Losses at the gene ends were 5 bases for V and 6 bases for J; bases not matched to a gene: 8. This CDR3 is built from 14 residues. This CDR3 reads CASSPDGRGDTQYF. CDR3 in DNA: TGTGCCAGCAGCCCGGACGGGCGGGGGGATACGCAGTATTTT.

This clone showed up just once. V gene TRBV28 combines with J gene TRBJ2-1; TRBD2 aligns across 12 bases. CDR1 and CDR2 from the germline V gene are MDHEN and SYDVKM. The CDR3 is made up of 16 amino acids. Trimming cost V 6 bases and J 10 bases; bases outside gene matches: 13. Written as DNA, the CDR3 is TGTGCCAGCAGGGATATGGGACTAGCGGGCCCTCCGGAGCAGTTCTTC. Translation gives CASRDMGLAGPPEQFF. Full variable domain (rest looked up from reference TRBV28 and TRBJ2-1): DVKVTQSSRYLVKRTGEKVFLECVQDMDHENMFWYRQDPGLGLRLIYFSYDVKMKEKGDIPEGYSVSREKKERFSLILESASTNQTSMYLCASRDMGLAGPPEQFFGPGTRLTVL.

This chain joins TRBV28 and TRBJ2-5; the match to TRBD2 covers 7 bases. J gave up 1 base and V 11 bases, and 10 bases lay outside the gene matches. Germline-derived CDR1 and CDR2 are MDHEN and SYDVKM. The CDR3 covers 14 residues. DNA for the CDR3: TGTGCCTCCATACAAGCGGGGATCCAAGAGACCCAGTACTTC. Translated, it gives CASIQAGIQETQYF.

This chain uses TRBV5-4 with TRBJ1-1; 9 positions agree with TRBD1. CDR1 is SGHNT and CDR2 is YYREEE in the germline V gene (reference sequence). The V segment lost 5 bases and the J segment 0 bases; nucleotides outside the gene matches: 2. The CDR3 is 14 residues long. The CDR3 nucleotides are TGTGCCAGCAGTTGGACAGGGGTGAACACTGAAGCTTTCTTT. This sequence encodes CASSWTGVNTEAFF.

V usage is TRBV7-9 and J usage is TRBJ1-1, with D hard to call. The germline V and J ends were trimmed by 2 bases and 4 bases, with 8 bases remaining between them. In germline, CDR1 is SEHNR, CDR2 FQNEAQ (reference sequence). The CDR3 is 13 residues long. CDR3 nucleotide sequence: TGTGCCAGCAGCTTATCATTCAGCACTGAAGCTTTCTTT. It translates to CASSLSFSTEAFF.

The rearrangement joins TRBV12-3 or TRBV12-4 to TRBJ2-5, with D tentatively TRBD1 (7 bases). The CDR3 consists of 13 residues. Between the trimmed V and J ends, which lost 6 bases and 5 bases, there was a span of 13 bases. The CDR3 here is CASRRGTVETQYF. The DNA for the CDR3 is TGTGCCAGCAGACGGGGGACAGTGGAGACCCAGTACTTC.

The chain employs TRBV11-3 and TRBJ2-3; 14 bases map to TRBD2. This CDR3 has 15 amino acids. CDR1 is SGHNT and CDR2 is YENEEA in the germline V gene. Trimming cost V 1 base and J 6 bases; bases outside gene matches: 0. CDR3 sequence: CASSLGLAGGDTQYF. DNA of the CDR3: TGTGCCAGCAGCTTAGGACTAGCGGGAGGGGATACGCAGTATTTT.

The chain carries TRBV9 and TRBJ2-2; possible D gene TRBD2, 5 bases. From germline, CDR1 is SGDLS and CDR2 YYNGEE. The CDR3 totals 15 residues. Trimming cost V 4 bases and J 3 bases, with 13 bases left between them. The CDR3 loop reads CASSRELGDTGELFF. CDR3 bases: TGTGCCAGCAGCCGGGAACTCGGGGACACCGGGGAGCTGTTTTTT.

The chain recombines TRBV1 with TRBJ2-1; the table assigns TRBD2, which was not confirmed against the DNA. TRBV1 has pseudogene status. CDR3 length: 16 residues. The CDR3 is CTSSQWGTSGYNEQFF. CDR3 in DNA: TGCACCAGCAGCCAGTGGGGGACTAGCGGCTACAATGAGCAGTTCTTC.

The J gene is TRBJ2-5, the V gene TRBV16; perhaps TRBD1 as D (7 bases). Trimming cost V 4 bases and J 3 bases, with 12 bases left between them. The CDR3 totals 14 residues. Germline V gives CDR1 KGHSY, CDR2 FQNENV. The CDR3 DNA follows: TGTGCCAGCAGCCCGGGCGGGACAGAAGAGACCCAGTACTTC. It encodes CASSPGGTEETQYF.

The V call is TRBV19, the J call TRBJ1-5, with D possibly matching TRBD1 (5 bases). The CDR3 covers 13 residues. The V and J ends lost 10 bases and 5 bases respectively, with 15 bases between them. Germline V gives CDR1 LNHDA, CDR2 SQIVND (reference sequence). CDR3: CATSPDSYQPQHF. Here the CDR3 DNA reads TGTGCCACCTCCCCCGACAGCTATCAGCCCCAGCATTTT.